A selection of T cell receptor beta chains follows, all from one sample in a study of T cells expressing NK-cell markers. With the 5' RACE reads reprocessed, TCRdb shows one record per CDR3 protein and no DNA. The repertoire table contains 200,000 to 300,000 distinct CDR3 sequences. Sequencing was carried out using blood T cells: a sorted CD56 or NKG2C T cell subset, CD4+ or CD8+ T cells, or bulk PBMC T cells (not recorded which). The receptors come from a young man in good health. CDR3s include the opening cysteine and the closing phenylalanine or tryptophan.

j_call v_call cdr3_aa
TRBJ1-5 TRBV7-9 CASSLGDSNNQPQHF
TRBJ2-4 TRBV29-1 CSVRTAKNIQYF
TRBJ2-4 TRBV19 CASRGLLAKNIQYF
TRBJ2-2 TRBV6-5 CASSYGGTVTGELFF
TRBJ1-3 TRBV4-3 CASSHSGPGNTIYF
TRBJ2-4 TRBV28 CASSLLGQGTKNIQYF
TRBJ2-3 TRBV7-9 CASSFGGDTDTQYF
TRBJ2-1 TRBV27 CASSLRWGNEQFF
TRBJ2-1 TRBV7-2 CASSPGLAGPLAEQFF
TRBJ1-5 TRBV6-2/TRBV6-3 CASRGGQGLPQPQHF
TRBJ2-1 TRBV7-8 CASRPLEVYDNEQFF
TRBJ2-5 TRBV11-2 CASSRNSGVETQYF
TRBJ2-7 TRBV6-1 CASRTSGGAREQYF
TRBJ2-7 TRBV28 CASSRYSLRAGGPEQYF
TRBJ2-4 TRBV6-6 CASTAGNIQYF
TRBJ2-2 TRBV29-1 CSVKDLGRGRPGELFF
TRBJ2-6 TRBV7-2 CASSSGAAGANVLTF
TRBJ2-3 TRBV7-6 CASSLGSSGDTDTQYF
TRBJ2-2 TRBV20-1 CSAGTAGIGGELFF
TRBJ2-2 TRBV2 CASRETGVNTGELFF
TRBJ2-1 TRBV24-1 CATSDPKDRARDEQFF
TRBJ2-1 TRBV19 CASKETVFSYNEQFF
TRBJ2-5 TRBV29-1 CSVEQTGGVGETQYF
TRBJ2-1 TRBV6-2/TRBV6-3 CASSWGVWNEQFF
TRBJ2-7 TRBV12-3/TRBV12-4 CASSFMGWGGRTAYEQYF
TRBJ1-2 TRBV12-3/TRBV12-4 CASSGGMGYTF
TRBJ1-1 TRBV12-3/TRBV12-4 CASSFPTANTEAFF
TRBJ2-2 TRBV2 CASRGTYGIEAFF
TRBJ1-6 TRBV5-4 CASSLGGLSDSPLHF
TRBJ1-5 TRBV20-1 CSAGRGVGNQPQHF
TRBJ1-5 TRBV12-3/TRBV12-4 CASSPSRDRGLGGGQPQHF
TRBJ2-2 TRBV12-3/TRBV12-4 CASSFAGPGTGELFF
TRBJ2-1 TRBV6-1 CASSTIGLAGEQEQFF
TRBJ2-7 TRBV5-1 CASSPKGTGKSEQYF
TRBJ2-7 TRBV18 CASSYPGGYEQYF
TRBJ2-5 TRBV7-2 CASSYVGGGETQYF
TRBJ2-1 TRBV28 CASSLTSGTSAYNEQFF